The 9 T cell receptor beta chains reported below all come from one sample, sequenced in a study of regulatory T cells in long-lasting Graves disease. iRepertoire HTBI primers and Arm-PCR of CDR3 regions built TCR beta libraries. TCRdb ran MiXCR on the multiplex PCR reads and lists one entry per CDR3 protein. The sample records approximately 350,000 distinct CDR3 sequences, over 15% being singletons. Time point in this sample: newly diagnosed GD, antithyroid drugs for less than 3 months. Isolated PBMC RNA provided the starting material for the TCR library. The sample also formed part of further work on T cells in Graves' hyperthyroidism and ophthalmopathy.

The material was peripheral blood mononuclear cells (PBMCs), obtained at new diagnosis, from a patient treated with antithyroid drugs. The receptors derive from a man aged 40-49 years with Graves disease.

This clonotype occurred many times. The V gene is TRBV30, the J gene TRBJ2-3, with 7 bases aligning to TRBD2. The length of the CDR3 is 12 residues. The germline V gene encodes CDR1 GTSNPN and CDR2 SVGIG (reference sequence). The V and J ends lost 2 bases and 13 bases, in that order; junction bases with no gene match: 9. CDR3: CAWSPPVGGEYF. The CDR3 DNA is TGTGCCTGGAGTCCCCCCGTGGGGGGGGAGTATTTT.

This clonotype occurred many times. The chain combines TRBV5-5 with TRBJ2-5, with D unresolved. V was cut by 5 bases and J by 1 base, with 12 bases left in between. The CDR3 loop spans 14 amino acids. Per the germline V gene, CDR1 is SGHKS and CDR2 is YYEKEE (reference sequence). The CDR3 here is CASSLPLSQETQYF. The CDR3, as DNA: TGTGCCAGCAGTTTACCTCTGTCCCAAGAGACCCAGTACTTC.

This clonotype occurred many times. The chain joins TRBV18 to TRBJ2-7; 9 bases are a match to TRBD1. Germline loops: CDR1 KGHSH, CDR2 LQKENI. CDR3 length equals 14 residues. V lost 4 bases to trimming and J lost 4 bases; unmatched junction nucleotides: 5. Here the CDR3 DNA reads TGTGCCAGCTCACTCTTGGACAGGGGATACGAGCAGTACTTC. It translates to CASSLLDRGYEQYF.

The rearrangement joins TRBV7-9 to TRBJ2-1, with D possibly TRBD1 on 6 matching bases. The V and J ends lost 5 bases and 10 bases respectively, with 15 bases between them. CDR3 length: 13 residues. Germline V lookup: CDR1 SEHNR, CDR2 FQNEAQ (reference sequence). This chain's CDR3 is CASSLLGGYEQFF. The CDR3 region has the DNA TGTGCCAGCAGCCTACTAGGGGGATACGAGCAGTTCTTC.

The chain carries TRBV12-3 or TRBV12-4 and TRBJ2-1; D ambiguous. V was cut by 1 base and J by 13 bases, with 14 bases left in between. This CDR3 is built from 13 residues. CDR3 region: CASSLGKAAEQFF. The CDR3 DNA reads TGTGCCAGCAGTTTAGGCAAGGCAGCCGAACAGTTCTTC.

In this sample, this clonotype turned up a few times. The CDR3 reads CASTSGGGGTQYF. In nucleotides, the CDR3 is TGTGCCAGCACTAGCGGGGGGGGGGGGACCCAGTACTTC. The rearrangement uses TRBV27 and TRBJ2-3; 12 bases agree with TRBD2. The DNA end is more similar to TRBJ2-5, so the J call may be wrong. This CDR3 has 13 amino acids. The V gene's germline CDR1 is MNHEY and CDR2 SMNVEV (reference sequence).

This clonotype was recorded at least ten times. This chain joins TRBV2 and TRBJ2-3, with D perhaps TRBD1 (6 bases). This CDR3 spans 14 amino acids. V was pared by 8 bases and J by 1 base, with 13 bases between. The germline gives CDR1 SNHLY, CDR2 FYNNEI. The chain's CDR3 is CASQDRPGTDTQYF. CDR3 DNA: TGTGCCAGCCAAGACAGGCCAGGCACAGATACGCAGTATTTT.

This clonotype has at least ten counts. This sequence joins TRBV3-1 and TRBJ2-1, with D hard to call. Deletions cut 1 base from V and 4 bases from J, with 20 bases between. CDR3 size: 18 residues. The germline CDR1 and CDR2 sequences are LGHDT and YNNKEL (reference sequence). The CDR3 here is CASSQAQHGVAPYNEQFF. In nucleotides, the CDR3 is TGTGCCAGCAGCCAAGCCCAACACGGTGTCGCCCCATACAATGAGCAGTTCTTC.

The chain uses TRBV28 and TRBJ1-2, with TRBD1 matching 12 bases. In germline, CDR1 is MDHEN, CDR2 SYDVKM. CDR3 length equals 14 residues. After removal of 10 bases from V and 6 bases from J, the junction contained 9 bases not matched to a gene. The DNA of the CDR3 is TGTGCCATTACACCGGGACAGGGGGCTGATGGCTACACCTTC. It translates to CAITPGQGADGYTF.